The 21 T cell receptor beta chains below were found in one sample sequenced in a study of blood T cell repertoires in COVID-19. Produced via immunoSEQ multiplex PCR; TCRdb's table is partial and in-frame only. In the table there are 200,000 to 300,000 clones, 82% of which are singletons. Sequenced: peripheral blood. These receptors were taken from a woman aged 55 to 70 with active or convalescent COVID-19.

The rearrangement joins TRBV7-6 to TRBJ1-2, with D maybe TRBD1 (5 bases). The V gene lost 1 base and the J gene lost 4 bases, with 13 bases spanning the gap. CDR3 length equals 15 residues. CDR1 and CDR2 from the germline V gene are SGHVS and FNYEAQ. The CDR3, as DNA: TGTGCCAGCAGCTTAGGCCAGGGCTATGGCTATGGCTACACCTTC. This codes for CASSLGQGYGYGYTF.

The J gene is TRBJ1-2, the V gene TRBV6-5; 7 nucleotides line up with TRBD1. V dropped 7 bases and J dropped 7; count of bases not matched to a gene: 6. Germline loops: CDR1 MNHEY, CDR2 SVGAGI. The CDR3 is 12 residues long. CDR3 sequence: CASTTGDSGYTF. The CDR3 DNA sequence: TGTGCCAGCACCACAGGGGACTCTGGCTACACCTTC.

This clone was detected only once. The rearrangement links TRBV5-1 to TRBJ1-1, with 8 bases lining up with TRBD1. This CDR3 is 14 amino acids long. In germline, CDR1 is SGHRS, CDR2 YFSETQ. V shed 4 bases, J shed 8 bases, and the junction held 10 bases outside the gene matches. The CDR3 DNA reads TGCGCCAGCAGCCCGACCTCAGGACAGGGAGAAGCTTTCTTT. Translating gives CASSPTSGQGEAFF.

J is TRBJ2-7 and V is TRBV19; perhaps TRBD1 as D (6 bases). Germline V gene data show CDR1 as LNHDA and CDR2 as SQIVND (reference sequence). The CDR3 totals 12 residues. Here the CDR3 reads CASGVPFYEQYF. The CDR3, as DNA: TGTGCATCAGGGGTCCCCTTCTACGAGCAGTACTTC.

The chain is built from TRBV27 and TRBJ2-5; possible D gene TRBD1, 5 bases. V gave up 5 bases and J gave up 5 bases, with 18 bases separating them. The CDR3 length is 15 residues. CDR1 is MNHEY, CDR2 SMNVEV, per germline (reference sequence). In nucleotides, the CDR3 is TGTGCCAGCAGTCCACTTCCCAGGGAAGGGGAGACCCAGTACTTC. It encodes CASSPLPREGETQYF.

The CDR3 nucleotides are TGTGCCAGCAGTCCAGGGGGCATGAACACTGAAGCTTTCTTT. It encodes CASSPGGMNTEAFF. The chain carries TRBV6-5 and TRBJ1-1; 8 nucleotides line up with TRBD1. This CDR3 contains 14 residues. The germline gives CDR1 MNHEY, CDR2 SVGAGI. The trim removed 5 bases at V and 0 bases at J, leaving 2 bases unmatched.

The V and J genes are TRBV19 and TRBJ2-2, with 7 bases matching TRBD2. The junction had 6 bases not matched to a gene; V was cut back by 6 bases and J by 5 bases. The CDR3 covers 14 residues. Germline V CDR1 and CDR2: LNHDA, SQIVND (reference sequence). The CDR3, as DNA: TGTGCCAGTAGACCTCGGGGAGGGACCGGGGAGCTGTTTTTT. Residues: CASRPRGGTGELFF.

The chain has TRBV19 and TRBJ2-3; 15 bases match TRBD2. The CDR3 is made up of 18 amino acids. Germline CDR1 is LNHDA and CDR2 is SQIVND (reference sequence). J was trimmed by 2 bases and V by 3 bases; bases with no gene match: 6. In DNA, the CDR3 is TGTGCCAGTAGTATGGGGACTAGCGGGGGGTCCTACACAGATACGCAGTATTTT. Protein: CASSMGTSGGSYTDTQYF.

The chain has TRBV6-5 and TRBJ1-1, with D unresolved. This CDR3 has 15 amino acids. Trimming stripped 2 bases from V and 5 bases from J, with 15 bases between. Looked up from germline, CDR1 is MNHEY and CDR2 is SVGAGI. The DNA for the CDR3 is TGTGCCAGCAGTTACGCCCAGATGGTCTGGACTGAAGCTTTCTTT. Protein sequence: CASSYAQMVWTEAFF.

CDR3: CASSRQGWTQYF. CDR3 DNA sequence: TGTGCCAGCAGCCGACAGGGCTGGACCCAGTACTTC. This sequence joins TRBV7-9 and TRBJ2-5, with TRBD1 identical over 7 bases. The V gene's germline CDR1 is SEHNR and CDR2 FQNEAQ (reference sequence). The CDR3 contains 12 residues. J gave up 7 bases and V 5 bases, and 4 bases lay outside the gene matches.

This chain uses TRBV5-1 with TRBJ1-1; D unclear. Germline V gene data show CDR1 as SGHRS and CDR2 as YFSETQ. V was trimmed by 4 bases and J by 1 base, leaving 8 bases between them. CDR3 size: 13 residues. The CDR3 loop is CASSPTGNTEAFF. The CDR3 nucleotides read TGCGCCAGCAGCCCGACGGGGAACACTGAAGCTTTCTTT.

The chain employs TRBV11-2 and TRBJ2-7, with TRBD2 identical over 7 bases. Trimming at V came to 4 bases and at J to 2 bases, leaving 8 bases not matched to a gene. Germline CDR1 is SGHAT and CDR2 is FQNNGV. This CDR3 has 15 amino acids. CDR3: CASSSGQGGTYEQYF. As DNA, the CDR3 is TGTGCCAGCAGCTCTGGGCAGGGAGGGACCTACGAGCAGTACTTC.

CDR3 loop: CASSTSSGSYNEQFF. CDR3 nucleotide sequence: TGTGCCAGCAGCACCTCTAGCGGTTCCTACAATGAGCAGTTCTTC. This chain joins TRBV7-3 and TRBJ2-1, with TRBD2 matching 7 bases. V shed 5 bases and J 1 base; nucleotides not matched to a gene: 5. The CDR3 is made up of 15 amino acids. Germline V gene lookup returns CDR1 SGHTA and CDR2 FQGTGA. Drawing the rest from reference TRBV7-3 and TRBJ2-1, the complete variable domain is GAGVSQTPSNKVTEKGKYVELRCDPISGHTALYWYRQSLGQGPEFLIYFQGTGAADDSGLPNDRFFAVRPEGSVSTLKIQRTERGDSAVYLCASSTSSGSYNEQFFGPGTRLTVL.

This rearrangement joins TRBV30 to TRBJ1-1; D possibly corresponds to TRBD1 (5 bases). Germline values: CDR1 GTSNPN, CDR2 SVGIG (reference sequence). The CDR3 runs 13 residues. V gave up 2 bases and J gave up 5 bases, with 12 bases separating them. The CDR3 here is CAWSTRGGTEAFF. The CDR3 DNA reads TGTGCCTGGAGTACACGGGGGGGGACTGAAGCTTTCTTT. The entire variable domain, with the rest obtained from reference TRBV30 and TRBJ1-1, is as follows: SQTIHQWPATLVQPVGSPLSLECTVEGTSNPNLYWYRQAAGRGLQLLFYSVGIGQISSEVPQNLSASRPQDRQFILSSKKLLLSDSGFYLCAWSTRGGTEAFFGQGTRLTVV.

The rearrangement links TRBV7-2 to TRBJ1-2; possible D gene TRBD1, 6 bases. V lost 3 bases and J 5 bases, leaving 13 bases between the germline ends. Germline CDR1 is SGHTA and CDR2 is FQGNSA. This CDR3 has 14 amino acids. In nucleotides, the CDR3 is TGTGCCAGCAGCTTCCAAGGGGGTGCTTATGGCTACACCTTC. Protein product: CASSFQGGAYGYTF.

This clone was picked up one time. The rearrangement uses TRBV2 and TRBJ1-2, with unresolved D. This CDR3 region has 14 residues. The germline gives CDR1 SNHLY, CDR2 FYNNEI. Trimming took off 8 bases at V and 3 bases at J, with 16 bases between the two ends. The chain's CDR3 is CASSAGGVHYGYTF. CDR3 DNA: TGTGCCAGCTCCGCAGGCGGGGTTCACTATGGCTACACCTTC.

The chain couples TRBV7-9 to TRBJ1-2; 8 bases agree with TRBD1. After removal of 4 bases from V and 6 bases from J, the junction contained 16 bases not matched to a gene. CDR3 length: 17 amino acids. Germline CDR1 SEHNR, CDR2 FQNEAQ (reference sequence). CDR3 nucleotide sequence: TGTGCCAGCAGCTCCTTCCCGGAGAGGACAGGGAAACATGGCTACACCTTC. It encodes CASSSFPERTGKHGYTF.

The CDR3 coding sequence is TGTGCCAGCAGTTCCCCCCCGGGAACTGAAGCTTTCTTT. Its protein product is CASSSPPGTEAFF. The chain employs TRBV11-2 and TRBJ1-1; D is uncertain. The germline CDR1 and CDR2 sequences are SGHAT and FQNNGV. This CDR3 is 13 amino acids long. V lost 6 bases, J lost 5 bases, and 13 bases lay in between.

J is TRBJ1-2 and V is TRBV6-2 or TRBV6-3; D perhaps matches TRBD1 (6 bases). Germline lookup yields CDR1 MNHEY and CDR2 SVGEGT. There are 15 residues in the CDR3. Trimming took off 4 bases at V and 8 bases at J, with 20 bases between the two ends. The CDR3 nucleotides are TGTGCCAGCAGTTTGCCGGGGGGGCCAGCCCGGGGCTACACCTTC. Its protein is CASSLPGGPARGYTF.

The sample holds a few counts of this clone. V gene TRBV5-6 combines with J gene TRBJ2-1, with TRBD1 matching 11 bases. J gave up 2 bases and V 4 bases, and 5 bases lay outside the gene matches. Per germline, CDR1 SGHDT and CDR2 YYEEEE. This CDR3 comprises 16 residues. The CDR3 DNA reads TGTGCCAGCAGCACTGGACAGGGGGCCCCCTACAATGAGCAGTTCTTC. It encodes CASSTGQGAPYNEQFF.

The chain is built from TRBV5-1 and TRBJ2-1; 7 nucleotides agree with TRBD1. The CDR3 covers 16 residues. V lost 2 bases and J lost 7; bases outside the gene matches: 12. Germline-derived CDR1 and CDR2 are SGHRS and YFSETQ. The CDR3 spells CASSLTSGQAGNEQFF. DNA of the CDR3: TGCGCCAGCAGCTTAACAAGTGGACAGGCTGGGAATGAGCAGTTCTTC.